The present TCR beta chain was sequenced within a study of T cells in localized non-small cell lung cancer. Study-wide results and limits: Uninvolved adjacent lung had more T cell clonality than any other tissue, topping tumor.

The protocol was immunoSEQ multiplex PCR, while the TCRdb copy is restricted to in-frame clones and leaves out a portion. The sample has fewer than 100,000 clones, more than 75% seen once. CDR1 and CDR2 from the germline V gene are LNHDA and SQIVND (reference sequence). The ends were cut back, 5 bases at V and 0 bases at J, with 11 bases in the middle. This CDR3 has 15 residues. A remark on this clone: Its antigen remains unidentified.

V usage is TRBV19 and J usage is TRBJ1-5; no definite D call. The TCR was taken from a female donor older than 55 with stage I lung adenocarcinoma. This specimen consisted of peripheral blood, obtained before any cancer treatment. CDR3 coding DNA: TGTGCCAGTAGTGAGGGATCAAATAGCAATCAGCCCCAGCATTTT. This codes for CASSEGSNSNQPQHF.